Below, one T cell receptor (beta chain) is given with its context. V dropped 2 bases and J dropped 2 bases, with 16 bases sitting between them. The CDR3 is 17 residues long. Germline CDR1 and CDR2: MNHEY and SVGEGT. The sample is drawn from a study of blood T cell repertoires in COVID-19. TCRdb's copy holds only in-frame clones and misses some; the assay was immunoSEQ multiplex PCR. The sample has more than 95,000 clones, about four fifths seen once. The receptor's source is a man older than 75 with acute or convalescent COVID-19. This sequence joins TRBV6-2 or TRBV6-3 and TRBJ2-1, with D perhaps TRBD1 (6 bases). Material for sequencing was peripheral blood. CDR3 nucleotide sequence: TGTGCCAGCAGTTACACCCCTGACAGGTTCACCTACAATGAGCAGTTCTTC. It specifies CASSYTPDRFTYNEQFF.